This T cell receptor beta chain was sequenced during a study of blood T cell repertoires in COVID-19. CDR1 and CDR2 from the germline V gene are MNHEY and SVGEGT. The CDR3 spans 16 residues. V shed 6 bases and J 2 bases; nucleotides not matched to a gene: 12. Only in-frame clones appear in the TCRdb table, and some are missing; sequencing was by immunoSEQ multiplex PCR. The sample shows around 380,000 clones, more than 75% of them seen only once. The genes are TRBV6-2 or TRBV6-3 and TRBJ2-7, with 8 bases identical to TRBD1. Specimen: PBMCs or T cells enriched from blood (not recorded which). The clonotype comes from a man under 40 who had recovered from COVID-19. In DNA form, the CDR3 reads TGTGCCAGCAGCCCCGGACAGGGCTGGTCGACCTACGAGCAGTACTTC. This codes for CASSPGQGWSTYEQYF.